This T cell receptor beta chain was found in a study of T cell responses to AZD1222 COVID-19 vaccine. Only in-frame clones appear in the TCRdb table, and some are missing; sequencing was by immunoSEQ multiplex PCR. The sample includes 150,000 or so clones, around 89% seen only once; the top ten take around 4.9%. Note on this clone: What it recognizes is unknown.

General study points: Receipt of two AZD1222 doses was followed by a rise in Spike-specific TCR breadth and depth. A mostly white British donor set with more females was recruited, and clonal diversity was possibly underestimated.

From germline, CDR1 is MGHRA and CDR2 YSYEKL. The CDR3 sequence is 14 residues long. Trimming stripped 2 bases from V and 1 base from J, with 8 bases between. The receptor's source is an adult in good health. The specimen comprised peripheral blood, sampled on day 0 of AZD1222 vaccination. The chain uses TRBV4-1 and TRBJ1-1; the D is unclear. The CDR3 loop reads CASSQTRANTEAFF. The CDR3 bases are TGCGCCAGCAGCCAAACGCGTGCGAACACTGAAGCTTTCTTT.